Listed here are 2 T cell receptor beta chains from one sample, sequenced in a study of shared clonotypes between healthy human individuals. Clones were read by immunoSEQ multiplex PCR, and TCRdb kept only the in-frame ones, dropping some. The sample has millions of clones, approximately 92% seen once. Material: naive CD4+ T cells sorted from blood. Subset noted: CD45RA+ positively selected. The receptors stem from a man between 18 and 29 years old in good health.

The chain employs TRBV5-1 and TRBJ2-2; 8 nucleotides line up with TRBD1. This CDR3 is built from 14 residues. The V segment lost 6 bases and the J segment 3 bases; nucleotides outside the gene matches: 4. Germline-derived CDR1 and CDR2 are SGHRS and YFSETQ. In DNA, the CDR3 is TGCGCCAGCAAGGACAGGGATTACACCGGGGAGCTGTTTTTT. Its translation is CASKDRDYTGELFF.

As for this clone: Other nucleotide sequences from this sample produce the same CDR3. This rearrangement joins TRBV5-1 to TRBJ2-1; the match to TRBD1 covers 9 bases. The CDR3 is 15 residues long. V gave up 4 bases and J gave up 4 bases; unmatched junction bases: 6. The germline gives CDR1 SGHRS, CDR2 YFSETQ. CDR3 bases: TGCGCCAGCAGCAGCACCGGGACAGGGTACAATGAGCAGTTCTTC. This codes for CASSSTGTGYNEQFF.